This T cell receptor beta chain originates from a study of T cells after yellow fever vaccination. Study findings and constraints: A small share of clonotypes appeared in both CD4 and CD8 compartments. Though it reached lower strength, the secondary response hit its peak faster, day 5 versus 15.

A process of 5'RACE template switching, which added a universal primer site and UMIs, was used to make TCR cDNA. TCRdb ran MiXCR on the 5' RACE reads and lists one entry per CDR3 protein. The sample comprises hundreds of thousands of distinct CDR3 sequences, approximately 4% of which are singletons, and around 24% rests with the top ten. Germline V gene lookup returns CDR1 MRHNA and CDR2 SNTAGT. V was cut by 8 bases and J by 0 bases, with 10 bases left in between. The CDR3 totals 14 residues. Note on this clonotype: Its specificity is not known.

The receptor was isolated from a man younger than 30 who received the YFV17D yellow fever vaccine. This chain connects TRBV6-4 to TRBJ2-2; no firm D call. Sequencing used PBMCs, obtained 5 days after the yellow fever booster vaccination. In DNA form, the CDR3 reads TGTGCCAGCCGGCCGACGGCGAACACCGGGGAGCTGTTTTTT. This codes for CASRPTANTGELFF.